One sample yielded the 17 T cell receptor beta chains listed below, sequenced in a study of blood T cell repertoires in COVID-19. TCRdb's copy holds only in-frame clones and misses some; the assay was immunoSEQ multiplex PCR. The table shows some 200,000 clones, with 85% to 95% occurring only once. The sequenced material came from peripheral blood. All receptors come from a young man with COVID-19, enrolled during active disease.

CDR3 protein: CASRTPGDTIYF. In DNA, the CDR3 is TGTGCCAGCAGGACACCCGGGGACACCATATATTTT. The chain combines TRBV25-1 with TRBJ1-3; D is undetermined. Per germline, CDR1 MGHDK and CDR2 SYGVNS. V was pared by 6 bases and J by 8 bases, with 11 bases between. The CDR3 loop spans 12 amino acids.

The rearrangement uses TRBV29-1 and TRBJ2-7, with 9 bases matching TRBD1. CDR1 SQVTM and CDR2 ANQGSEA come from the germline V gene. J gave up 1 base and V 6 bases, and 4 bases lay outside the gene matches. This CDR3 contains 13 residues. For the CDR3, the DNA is TGCAGCGTGGGACAGGGTAGGTCCTACGAGCAGTACTTC. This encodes CSVGQGRSYEQYF.

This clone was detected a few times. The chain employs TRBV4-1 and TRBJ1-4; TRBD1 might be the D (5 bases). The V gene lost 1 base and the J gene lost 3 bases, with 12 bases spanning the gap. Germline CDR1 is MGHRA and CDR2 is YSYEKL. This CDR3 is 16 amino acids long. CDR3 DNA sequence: TGCGCCAGCAGCCAAGCGCACGGGGGTGCTAATGAAAAACTGTTTTTT. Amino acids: CASSQAHGGANEKLFF.

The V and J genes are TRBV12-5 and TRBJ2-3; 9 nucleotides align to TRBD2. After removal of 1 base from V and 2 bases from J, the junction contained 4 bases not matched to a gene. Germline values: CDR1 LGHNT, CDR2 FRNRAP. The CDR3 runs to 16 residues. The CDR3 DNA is TGTGCTAGTGGTTTGGGAGCGGGGGGCTTCACAGATACGCAGTATTTT. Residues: CASGLGAGGFTDTQYF.

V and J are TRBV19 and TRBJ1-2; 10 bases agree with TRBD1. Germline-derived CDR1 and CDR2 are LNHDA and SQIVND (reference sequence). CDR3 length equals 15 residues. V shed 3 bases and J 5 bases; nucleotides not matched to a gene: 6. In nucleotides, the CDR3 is TGTGCCAGTAGTATCGAGACAGGGGGCGAATATGGCTACACCTTC. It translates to CASSIETGGEYGYTF.

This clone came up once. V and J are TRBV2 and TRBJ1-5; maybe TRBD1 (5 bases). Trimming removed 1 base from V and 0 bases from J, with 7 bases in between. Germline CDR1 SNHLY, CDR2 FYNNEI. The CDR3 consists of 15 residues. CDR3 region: CASSEGGDSNQPQHF. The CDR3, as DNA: TGTGCCAGCAGTGAAGGGGGGGATAGCAATCAGCCCCAGCATTTT.

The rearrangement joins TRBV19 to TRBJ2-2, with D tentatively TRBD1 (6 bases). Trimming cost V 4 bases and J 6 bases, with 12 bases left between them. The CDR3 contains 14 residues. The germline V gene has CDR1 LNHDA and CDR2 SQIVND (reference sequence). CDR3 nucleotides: TGTGCCAGTAGTACAAAAGCAGGGGCCGGGGAGCTGTTTTTT. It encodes CASSTKAGAGELFF.

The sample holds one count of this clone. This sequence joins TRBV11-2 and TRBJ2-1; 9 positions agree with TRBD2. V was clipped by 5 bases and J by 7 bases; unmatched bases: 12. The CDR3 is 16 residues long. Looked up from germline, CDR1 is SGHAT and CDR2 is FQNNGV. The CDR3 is CASSASPGLAVNEQFF. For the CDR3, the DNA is TGTGCCAGCAGCGCATCTCCGGGACTAGCTGTGAATGAGCAGTTCTTC.

The DNA of the CDR3 is TGCAGCGTAAGGGCAGGGCCTCTCAGCTACACCTTC. Translating it yields CSVRAGPLSYTF. The chain combines TRBV29-1 with TRBJ1-2, with TRBD1 as a possible D gene (5 bases). CDR3 size: 12 residues. Trimming shortened V by 6 bases and J by 9 bases, and 17 bases separated the two germline ends. Germline assignment: CDR1 SQVTM and CDR2 ANQGSEA.

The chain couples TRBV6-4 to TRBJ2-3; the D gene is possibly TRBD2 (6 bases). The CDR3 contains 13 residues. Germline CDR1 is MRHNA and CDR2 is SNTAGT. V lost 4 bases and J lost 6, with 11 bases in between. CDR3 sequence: CASSVRGGDTQYF. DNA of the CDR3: TGTGCCAGCAGTGTGCGGGGTGGCGATACGCAGTATTTT.

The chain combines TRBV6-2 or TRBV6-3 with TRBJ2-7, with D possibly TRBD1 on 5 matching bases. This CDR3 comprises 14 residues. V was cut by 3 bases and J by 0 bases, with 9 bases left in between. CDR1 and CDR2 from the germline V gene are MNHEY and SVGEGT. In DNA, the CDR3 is TGTGCCAGCAGTTATGGGGCGCTCTCCTACGAGCAGTACTTC. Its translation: CASSYGALSYEQYF.

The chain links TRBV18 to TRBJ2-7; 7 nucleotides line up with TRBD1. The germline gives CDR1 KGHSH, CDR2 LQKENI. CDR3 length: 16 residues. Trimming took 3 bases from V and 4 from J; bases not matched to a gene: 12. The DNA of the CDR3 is TGTGCCAGCTCACCGAACCCCGGGACAGCTGAGTACGAGCAGTACTTC. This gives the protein CASSPNPGTAEYEQYF. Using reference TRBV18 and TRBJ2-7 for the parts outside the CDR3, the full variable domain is NAGVMQNPRHLVRRRGQEARLRCSPMKGHSHVYWYRQLPEEGLKFMVYLQKENIIDESGMPKERFSAEFPKEGPSILRIQQVVRGDSAAYFCASSPNPGTAEYEQYFGPGTRLTVT.

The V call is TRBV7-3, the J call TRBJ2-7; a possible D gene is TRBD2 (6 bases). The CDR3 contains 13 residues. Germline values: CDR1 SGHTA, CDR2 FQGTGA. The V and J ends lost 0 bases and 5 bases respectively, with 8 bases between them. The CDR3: CASSLTRENEQYF. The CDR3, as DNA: TGTGCCAGCAGCTTAACTCGGGAGAACGAGCAGTACTTC.

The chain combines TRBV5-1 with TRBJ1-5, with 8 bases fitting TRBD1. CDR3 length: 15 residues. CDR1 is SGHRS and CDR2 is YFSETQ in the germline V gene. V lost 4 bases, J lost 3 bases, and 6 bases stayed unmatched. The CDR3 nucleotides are TGCGCCAGCAGCCGCGGGACAGGATACAATCAGCCCCAGCATTTT. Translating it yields CASSRGTGYNQPQHF.

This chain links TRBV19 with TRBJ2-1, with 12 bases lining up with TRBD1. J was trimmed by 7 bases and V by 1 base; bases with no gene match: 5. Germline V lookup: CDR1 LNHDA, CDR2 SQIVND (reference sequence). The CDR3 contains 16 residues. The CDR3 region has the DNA TGTGCCAGTAGTATAGGTGGGACAGGGGGCAGGAATGAGCAGTTCTTC. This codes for CASSIGGTGGRNEQFF.

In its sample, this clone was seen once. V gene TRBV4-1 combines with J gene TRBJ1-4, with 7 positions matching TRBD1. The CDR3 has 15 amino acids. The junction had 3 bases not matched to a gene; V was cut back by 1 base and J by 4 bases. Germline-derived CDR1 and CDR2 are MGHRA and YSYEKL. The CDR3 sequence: CASSQGDRLNEKLFF. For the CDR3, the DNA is TGCGCCAGCAGCCAAGGGGACAGACTTAATGAAAAACTGTTTTTT.

CDR3 nucleotide sequence: TGTGCCAGCAGCAAAGCGCTTTCCAGGGGAGTTCCCGTCAAAAACATTCAGTACTTC. The encoded protein is CASSKALSRGVPVKNIQYF. This chain connects TRBV21-1 to TRBJ2-4; TRBD1 was called by the table and not checked on the DNA. TRBV21-1 is tagged as a pseudogene. The CDR3 length is 19 residues.